The 12 T cell receptor beta chains in this list originate from one sample, sequenced in a study of human T cells and chemical hapten exposure. TCRdb re-called the 5' RACE reads through MiXCR, storing one row per CDR3 protein. The sample carries 95,000 to 120,000 distinct CDR3 sequences, 19% recorded once. Unfractionated whole blood served as the source for total RNA extraction. Source of these receptors: a human donor in good health.

The genes are TRBV20-1 and TRBJ2-7; the match to TRBD1 covers 7 bases. Germline V gene data show CDR1 as DFQATT and CDR2 as SNEGSKA (reference sequence). V was pared by 3 bases and J by 3 bases, with 11 bases of the junction left unmatched. This CDR3 is 15 amino acids long. The CDR3 is CSASRDRYPYYEQYF. CDR3 nucleotides: TGCAGTGCTAGTCGGGACAGATACCCCTACTACGAGCAGTACTTC.

There are a few counts of this clonotype. The CDR3 sequence: CASSQGRTREQYF. Written as DNA, the CDR3 is TGTGCCAGCAGCCAAGGCCGTACTCGCGAGCAGTACTTC. The V and J genes are TRBV3-1 and TRBJ2-7; unclear D gene. V was trimmed by 1 base and J by 6 bases, leaving 10 bases between them. The CDR3 has 13 amino acids. Germline V gene sequence: CDR1 LGHDT, CDR2 YNNKEL (reference sequence).

This clonotype was seen only a few times. The rearrangement joins TRBV23-1 to TRBJ2-5; D is ambiguous. TRBV23-1 is an open reading frame whose function is uncertain. The CDR3 totals 11 residues. Trimming stripped 8 bases from V and 3 bases from J, with 7 bases between. The CDR3 sequence is CASHNEETQYF. The DNA of the CDR3 is TGCGCCAGCCACAACGAAGAGACCCAGTACTTC.

The gene calls are TRBV3-1 and TRBJ2-3; D call uncertain. This CDR3 region has 16 residues. Germline values: CDR1 LGHDT, CDR2 YNNKEL (reference sequence). The V end was cut by 4 bases, the J end by 2 bases, with 16 bases between. The CDR3 sequence: CASSPVLWAITDTQYF. The DNA of the CDR3 is TGTGCCAGCAGCCCCGTTCTGTGGGCTATCACAGATACGCAGTATTTT.

This clonotype was detected a few times. For the CDR3, the DNA is TGTGCCAGCAGCGTACTAGGGCCTAGCACAGATACGCAGTATTTT. Encoded protein: CASSVLGPSTDTQYF. The genes are TRBV5-6 and TRBJ2-3; D perhaps matches TRBD2 (5 bases). The CDR3 is 15 residues long. V was trimmed by 4 bases and J by 0 bases, leaving 12 bases between them. From germline, CDR1 is SGHDT and CDR2 YYEEEE.

The chain recombines TRBV10-3 with TRBJ2-7, with TRBD1 as a possible D gene (5 bases). Germline values: CDR1 ENHRY, CDR2 SYGVKD. There are 12 residues in the CDR3. V was trimmed by 5 bases and J by 3 bases, leaving 8 bases between them. CDR3 amino acids: CAISSDSYEQYF. The DNA for the CDR3 is TGTGCCATCAGTTCCGACAGCTACGAGCAGTACTTC.

This clonotype was seen more than once but under ten times. The rearrangement uses TRBV5-5 and TRBJ2-2, with a weak D call TRBD2 (6 bases). The germline V and J ends were trimmed by 7 bases and 9 bases, with 19 bases remaining between them. Germline CDR1 is SGHKS and CDR2 is YYEKEE (reference sequence). The CDR3 extends over 14 amino acids. CDR3 nucleotide sequence: TGTGCCAGCTACCCCGGGACTGTTATCCGGGAGCTGTTTTTT. Amino acid sequence: CASYPGTVIRELFF. Variable domain in full (rest from reference TRBV5-5 and TRBJ2-2): DAGVTQSPTHLIKTRGQQVTLRCSPISGHKSVSWYQQVLGQGPQFIFQYYEKEERGRGNFPDRFSARQFPNYSSELNVNALLLGDSALYLCASYPGTVIRELFFGEGSRLTVL.

This clonotype was seen at least ten times. J is TRBJ2-5 and V is TRBV28, with 11 nucleotides matching TRBD2. Germline values: CDR1 MDHEN, CDR2 SYDVKM. The CDR3 totals 15 residues. The ends lost 4 bases at V and 3 bases at J; junction bases unmatched: 4. This CDR3 is CASSSGLAGKETQYF. CDR3 DNA sequence: TGTGCCAGCAGTTCCGGACTAGCGGGTAAAGAGACCCAGTACTTC. The full variable domain, completed using reference TRBV28 and TRBJ2-5, is DVKVTQSSRYLVKRTGEKVFLECVQDMDHENMFWYRQDPGLGLRLIYFSYDVKMKEKGDIPEGYSVSREKKERFSLILESASTNQTSMYLCASSSGLAGKETQYFGPGTRLLVL.

The chain joins TRBV29-1 to TRBJ1-1; D remains unclear. The CDR3 extends over 11 amino acids. V was pared by 5 bases and J by 4 bases, with 8 bases between. The germline gives CDR1 SQVTM, CDR2 ANQGSEA. For the CDR3, the DNA is TGCAGCGTTTTGTTTAGCACTGAAGCTTTCTTT. It specifies CSVLFSTEAFF.

The rearrangement joins TRBV27 to TRBJ1-5; TRBD1 is a possible D gene (6 bases). Trimming left V 1 base short and J 4 bases short, with 14 bases between. Per the germline V gene, CDR1 is MNHEY and CDR2 is SMNVEV (reference sequence). The CDR3 spans 16 residues. CDR3 region: CASSLFPGEENQPQHF. The CDR3 DNA reads as TGTGCCAGCAGTTTATTCCCAGGGGAGGAAAATCAGCCCCAGCATTTT.

The CDR3 DNA is TGTGCCAGCAGCCAAGATGGGACAGGGTATTCACCCCTCCACTTT. Amino acids: CASSQDGTGYSPLHF. The rearrangement joins TRBV3-1 to TRBJ1-6, with TRBD1 matching 9 bases. With V trimmed by 0 bases and J by 8 bases, 2 bases remained unmatched. The germline V gene has CDR1 LGHDT and CDR2 YNNKEL (reference sequence). The CDR3 length is 15 residues.

The rearrangement uses TRBV20-1 and TRBJ1-4; the D is unclear. V was cut by 3 bases and J by 8 bases, with 22 bases left in between. CDR1 and CDR2 from the germline V gene are DFQATT and SNEGSKA (reference sequence). The CDR3 runs to 16 residues. CDR3 in DNA: TGCAGTGCTAGCCGGTTTTCCAATCCCCCCGAGGAAAAACTGTTTTTT. It encodes CSASRFSNPPEEKLFF.